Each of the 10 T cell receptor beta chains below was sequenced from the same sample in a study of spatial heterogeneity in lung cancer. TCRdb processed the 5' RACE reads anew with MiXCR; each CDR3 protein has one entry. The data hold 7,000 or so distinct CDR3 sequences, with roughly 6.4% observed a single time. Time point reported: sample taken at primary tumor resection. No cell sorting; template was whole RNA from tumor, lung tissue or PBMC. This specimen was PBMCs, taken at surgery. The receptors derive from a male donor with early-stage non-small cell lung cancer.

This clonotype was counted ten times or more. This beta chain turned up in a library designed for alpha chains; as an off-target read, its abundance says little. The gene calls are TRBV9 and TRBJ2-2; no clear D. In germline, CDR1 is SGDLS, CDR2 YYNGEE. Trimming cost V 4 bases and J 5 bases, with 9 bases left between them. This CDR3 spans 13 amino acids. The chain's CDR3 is CASSLHPTGELFF. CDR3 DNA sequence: TGTGCCAGCAGCCTTCACCCAACCGGGGAGCTGTTTTTT.

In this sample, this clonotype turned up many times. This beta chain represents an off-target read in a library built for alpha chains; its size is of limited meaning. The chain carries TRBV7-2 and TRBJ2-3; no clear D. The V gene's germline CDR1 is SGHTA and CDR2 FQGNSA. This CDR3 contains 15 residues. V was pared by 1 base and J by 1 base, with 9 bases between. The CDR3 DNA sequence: TGTGCCAGCAGCTTAGACGGGCAGGGCACAGATACGCAGTATTTT. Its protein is CASSLDGQGTDTQYF. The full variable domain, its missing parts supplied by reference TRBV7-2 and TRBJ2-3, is GAGVSQSPSNKVTEKGKDVELRCDPISGHTALYWYRQSLGQGLEFLIYFQGNSAPDKSGLPSDRFSAERTGGSVSTLTIQRTQQEDSAVYLCASSLDGQGTDTQYFGPGTRLTVL.

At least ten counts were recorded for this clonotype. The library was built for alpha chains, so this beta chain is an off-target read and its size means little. Here the CDR3 DNA reads TGTGCCAGCAGCTTAGGGGCGGGAGGGACCTACAATGAGCAGTTCTTC. It specifies CASSLGAGGTYNEQFF. The chain recombines TRBV7-9 with TRBJ2-1, with 9 bases lining up with TRBD2. The ends lost 1 base at V and 2 bases at J; junction bases unmatched: 3. The V gene's germline CDR1 is SEHNR and CDR2 FQNEAQ (reference sequence). The CDR3 totals 16 residues.

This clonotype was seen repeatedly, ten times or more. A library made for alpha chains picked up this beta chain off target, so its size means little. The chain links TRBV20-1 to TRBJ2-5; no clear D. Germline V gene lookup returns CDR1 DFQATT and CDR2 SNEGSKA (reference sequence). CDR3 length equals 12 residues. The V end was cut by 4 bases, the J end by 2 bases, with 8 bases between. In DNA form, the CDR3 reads TGCAGTGCTAATAGGGATCAAGAGACCCAGTACTTC. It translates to CSANRDQETQYF.

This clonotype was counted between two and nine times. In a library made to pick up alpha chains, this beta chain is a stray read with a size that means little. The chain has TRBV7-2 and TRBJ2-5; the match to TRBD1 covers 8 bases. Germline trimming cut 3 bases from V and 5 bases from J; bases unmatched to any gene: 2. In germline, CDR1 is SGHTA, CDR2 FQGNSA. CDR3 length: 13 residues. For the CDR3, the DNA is TGTGCCAGCAGCTTTACAGGGGGGGAGACCCAGTACTTC. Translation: CASSFTGGETQYF.

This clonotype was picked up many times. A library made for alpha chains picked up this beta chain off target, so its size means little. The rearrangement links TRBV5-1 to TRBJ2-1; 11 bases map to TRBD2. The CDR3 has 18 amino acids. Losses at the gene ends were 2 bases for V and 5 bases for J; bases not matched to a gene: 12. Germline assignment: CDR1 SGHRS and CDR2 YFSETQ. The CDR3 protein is CASSFRGPTSGGNNEQFF. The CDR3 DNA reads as TGCGCCAGCAGCTTTCGCGGACCAACTAGCGGGGGAAACAATGAGCAGTTCTTC. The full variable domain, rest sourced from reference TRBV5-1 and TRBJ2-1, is KAGVTQTPRYLIKTRGQQVTLSCSPISGHRSVSWYQQTPGQGLQFLFEYFSETQRNKGNFPGRFSGRQFSNSRSEMNVSTLELGDSALYLCASSFRGPTSGGNNEQFFGPGTRLTVL.

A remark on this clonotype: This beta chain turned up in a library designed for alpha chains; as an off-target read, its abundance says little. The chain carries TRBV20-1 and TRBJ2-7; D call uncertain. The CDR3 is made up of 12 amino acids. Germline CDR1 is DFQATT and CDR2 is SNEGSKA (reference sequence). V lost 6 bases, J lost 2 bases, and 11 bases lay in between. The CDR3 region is CSAGKDTYEQYF. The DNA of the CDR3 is TGCAGTGCAGGGAAGGATACCTACGAGCAGTACTTC.

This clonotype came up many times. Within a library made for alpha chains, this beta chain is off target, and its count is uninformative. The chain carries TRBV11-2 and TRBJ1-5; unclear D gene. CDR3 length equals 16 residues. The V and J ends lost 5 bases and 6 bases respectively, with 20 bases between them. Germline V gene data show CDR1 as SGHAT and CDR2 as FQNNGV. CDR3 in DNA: TGTGCCAGCAGCCCACCCGGCCCTGTCGGCGGTCAGCCCCAGCATTTT. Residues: CASSPPGPVGGQPQHF.

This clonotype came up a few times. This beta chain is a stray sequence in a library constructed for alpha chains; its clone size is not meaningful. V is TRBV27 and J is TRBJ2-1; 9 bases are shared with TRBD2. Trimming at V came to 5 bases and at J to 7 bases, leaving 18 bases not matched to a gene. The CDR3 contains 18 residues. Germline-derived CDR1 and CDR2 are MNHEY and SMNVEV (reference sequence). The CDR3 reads CASSPAPPTSGGKNEQFF. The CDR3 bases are TGTGCCAGCAGTCCCGCACCCCCGACTAGCGGCGGAAAGAATGAGCAGTTCTTC.

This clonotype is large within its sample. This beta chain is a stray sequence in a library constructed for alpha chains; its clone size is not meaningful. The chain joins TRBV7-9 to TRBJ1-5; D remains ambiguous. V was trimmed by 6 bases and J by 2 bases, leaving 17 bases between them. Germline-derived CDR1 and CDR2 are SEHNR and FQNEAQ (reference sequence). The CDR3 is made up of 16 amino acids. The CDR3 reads CASSPGVGVGNQPQHF. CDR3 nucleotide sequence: TGTGCCAGCAGTCCCGGGGTGGGTGTTGGCAATCAGCCCCAGCATTTT. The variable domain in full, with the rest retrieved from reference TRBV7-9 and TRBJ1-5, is DTGVSQNPRHKITKRGQNVTFRCDPISEHNRLYWYRQTLGQGPEFLTYFQNEAQLEKSRLLSDRFSAERPKGSFSTLEIQRTEQGDSAMYLCASSPGVGVGNQPQHFGDGTRLSIL.